The 7 T cell receptor beta chains below come from one sample, sequenced in a study of blood T cell repertoires in COVID-19 (dated by TCRdb to the early 2020s). The protocol used for the library was the immunoSEQ multiplex PCR assay. TCRdb holds this immuneACCESS table with in-frame rearrangements only. Some clones are missing; in checked studies, unresolved V genes explain under half, and the rest has no known cause. The sample has around 110,000 clones on record, roughly 83% of them singletons. Around 2% of the sample is taken by the ten largest. The sample comprised peripheral blood. These receptor sequences come from a young man with acute or convalescent COVID-19.

This clone was recorded a few times. V is TRBV19 and J is TRBJ1-2; 7 bases align to TRBD1. V lost 3 bases, J lost 8 bases, and 15 bases stayed unmatched. Per germline, CDR1 LNHDA and CDR2 SQIVND (reference sequence). This CDR3 has 16 residues. CDR3 loop: CASSMLSSEGARGYTF. Written as DNA, the CDR3 is TGTGCCAGTAGTATGTTGAGTTCGGAGGGGGCGCGCGGCTACACCTTC.

This sequence joins TRBV5-1 and TRBJ1-3, with 8 bases fitting TRBD1. V gave up 2 bases and J gave up 4 bases; unmatched junction bases: 5. The CDR3 has 15 amino acids. Germline CDR1 reads SGHRS; CDR2 reads YFSETQ. CDR3 in amino acids: CASSFRQGAGNTIYF. The CDR3 region has the DNA TGCGCCAGCAGCTTTAGGCAGGGGGCGGGAAACACCATATATTTT. The whole variable domain, filled in from reference TRBV5-1 and TRBJ1-3, reads KAGVTQTPRYLIKTRGQQVTLSCSPISGHRSVSWYQQTPGQGLQFLFEYFSETQRNKGNFPGRFSGRQFSNSRSEMNVSTLELGDSALYLCASSFRQGAGNTIYFGEGSWLTVV.

The chain links TRBV5-4 to TRBJ2-2, with a weak D call TRBD2 (5 bases). With 4 bases removed from V and 4 bases from J, the gap between germline ends came to 17 bases. Germline values: CDR1 SGHNT, CDR2 YYREEE (reference sequence). This CDR3 contains 16 residues. This CDR3 is CASSPRTGAVTGELFF. The CDR3 DNA sequence: TGTGCCAGCAGCCCACGGACTGGAGCTGTCACCGGGGAGCTGTTTTTT.

This chain connects TRBV6-5 to TRBJ1-1; 8 nucleotides match TRBD1. The germline V gene encodes CDR1 MNHEY and CDR2 SVGAGI. The ends lost 2 bases at V and 1 base at J; junction bases unmatched: 3. The CDR3 is made up of 15 amino acids. The chain's CDR3 is CASSYPQGANTEAFF. The CDR3 nucleotides read TGTGCCAGCAGTTACCCGCAGGGGGCGAACACTGAAGCTTTCTTT.

This clone came up once. The rearrangement links TRBV24-1 to TRBJ2-3; D remains ambiguous. V shed 0 bases and J shed 7 bases, with 10 bases lying between them. CDR1 and CDR2 from the germline V gene are KGHDR and SFDVKD. CDR3 length: 14 residues. The CDR3 DNA reads as TGTGCCACCAGTGATTTGCAGGTACCCCATACGCAGTATTTT. Protein sequence: CATSDLQVPHTQYF.

This sequence joins TRBV7-8 and TRBJ2-4, with 7 bases fitting TRBD2. The V segment lost 3 bases and the J segment 2 bases; nucleotides outside the gene matches: 1. In germline, CDR1 is SGHVS, CDR2 FQNEAQ. The CDR3 loop spans 14 amino acids. DNA for the CDR3: TGTGCCAGCAGCTTGGGGGGGACCAAAAACATTCAGTACTTC. As protein: CASSLGGTKNIQYF.

This clone was counted between two and nine times. The rearrangement links TRBV6-5 to TRBJ1-4, with D perhaps TRBD1 (5 bases). This CDR3 has 13 residues. Trimming shortened V by 8 bases and J by 7 bases, and 14 bases separated the two germline ends. Germline values: CDR1 MNHEY, CDR2 SVGAGI. This CDR3 reads CASGWGKGEKLFF. CDR3 in DNA: TGTGCCAGCGGCTGGGGCAAGGGTGAAAAACTGTTTTTT.